Presented here are 18 T cell receptor beta chains from one specimen sequenced in a study of siplizumab effects on memory and regulatory T cells. The data were produced by immunoSEQ multiplex PCR, yet TCRdb's version contains in-frame clones alone and is incomplete. The profile covers approximately 120,000 clones, with about 90% appearing a single time and 0.6% to 0.8% taken by the ten largest. Material for sequencing was Tregs sorted from blood. These receptors were taken from a human donor in good health.

This clone appeared once. This chain connects TRBV19 to TRBJ2-3; 7 bases line up with TRBD2. This CDR3 spans 16 amino acids. Germline CDR1 is LNHDA and CDR2 is SQIVND (reference sequence). V shed 3 bases, J shed 6 bases, and the junction held 12 bases outside the gene matches. In DNA, the CDR3 is TGTGCCAGTAGTATGGGAGGGACGGCAGGGTGGGATACGCAGTATTTT. Translated: CASSMGGTAGWDTQYF.

There are a few counts of this clone. The gene calls are TRBV5-1 and TRBJ1-6, with TRBD1 matching 10 bases. V lost 4 bases to trimming and J lost 8 bases; unmatched junction nucleotides: 21. This CDR3 spans 20 amino acids. From germline, CDR1 is SGHRS and CDR2 YFSETQ. The CDR3 here is CASSGPPGQGSLIRYSPLHF. In DNA, the CDR3 is TGCGCCAGCAGCGGACCTCCGGGACAGGGGAGCCTTATTAGGTATTCACCCCTCCACTTT.

The genes are TRBV7-2 and TRBJ2-5, with D hard to call. Germline CDR1 reads SGHTA; CDR2 reads FQGNSA. The ends were cut back, 7 bases at V and 5 bases at J, with 11 bases in the middle. CDR3 size: 12 residues. CDR3 loop: CASTGQEETQYF. The DNA of the CDR3 is TGTGCCAGCACCGGGCAGGAGGAGACCCAGTACTTC.

Turning to this clone: Different DNA sequences within this sample yield the same CDR3. V is TRBV6-1 and J is TRBJ1-1; D unresolved. The V and J ends lost 6 bases and 1 base respectively, with 6 bases between them. This CDR3 has 12 residues. CDR1 is MNHNS, CDR2 SASEGT, per germline. The CDR3 region is CASRAGNTEAFF. Written as DNA, the CDR3 is TGTGCCAGCAGGGCCGGGAACACTGAAGCTTTCTTT.

This chain uses TRBV15 with TRBJ1-5; D call uncertain. The germline CDR1 and CDR2 sequences are LNHNV and YYDKDF (reference sequence). The CDR3 runs to 15 residues. The germline V and J ends were trimmed by 1 base and 4 bases, with 11 bases remaining between them. The CDR3 bases are TGTGCCACCAGCAGAGTCCCAGGTCCAAATCAGCCCCAGCATTTT. The encoded protein is CATSRVPGPNQPQHF. Complete variable domain (other parts from reference TRBV15 and TRBJ1-5): DAMVIQNPRYQVTQFGKPVTLSCSQTLNHNVMYWYQQKSSQAPKLLFHYYDKDFNNEADTPDNFQSRRPNTSFCFLDIRSPGLGDTAMYLCATSRVPGPNQPQHFGDGTRLSIL.

This chain uses TRBV18 with TRBJ1-4, with 9 bases that match TRBD1. In germline, CDR1 is KGHSH, CDR2 LQKENI. The V segment lost 4 bases and the J segment 4 bases; nucleotides outside the gene matches: 4. CDR3 length equals 15 residues. The CDR3 reads CASSLRQGGNEKLFF. In DNA form, the CDR3 reads TGTGCCAGCTCACTTCGACAGGGGGGTAATGAAAAACTGTTTTTT.

CDR3: CASTRGFPNVLTF. The CDR3 coding sequence is TGTGCCAGCACTCGCGGGTTCCCCAACGTCCTGACTTTC. The V and J genes are TRBV2 and TRBJ2-6, with D perhaps TRBD2 (5 bases). Germline V gives CDR1 SNHLY, CDR2 FYNNEI. Between the trimmed V and J ends, which lost 7 bases and 8 bases, there was a span of 12 bases. The CDR3 totals 13 residues.

V is TRBV19 and J is TRBJ1-5; the D is unclear. CDR1 and CDR2 (germline): LNHDA, SQIVND (reference sequence). The CDR3 length is 15 residues. V was shortened by 4 bases and J by 4 bases, with 14 bases between the two germline ends. The CDR3 here is CASSTSRGVNQPQHF. The CDR3, as DNA: TGTGCCAGTAGTACCTCCCGCGGGGTGAATCAGCCCCAGCATTTT.

The chain has TRBV6-6 and TRBJ1-1; tentative D call: TRBD1 (5 bases). CDR1 is MNHNY, CDR2 SVGAGI, per germline (reference sequence). V shed 7 bases and J shed 6 bases, with 18 bases lying between them. This CDR3 spans 14 amino acids. The CDR3 DNA follows: TGTGCCAGCACCCCGACGGGGGGATATTCTGAAGCTTTCTTT. Translation gives CASTPTGGYSEAFF.

This clone has only one observation. The chain links TRBV6-1 to TRBJ2-1, with 7 positions matching TRBD1. Germline-derived CDR1 and CDR2 are MNHNS and SASEGT. This CDR3 region has 13 residues. The J segment lost 2 bases and the V segment lost 10 bases, leaving 5 bases of the junction unmatched. The CDR3 DNA reads as TGTGCCACCCGCCAGGGGGCCTACAATGAGCAGTTCTTC. Translation: CATRQGAYNEQFF.

The chain couples TRBV6-6 to TRBJ1-4; D possibly corresponds to TRBD1 (5 bases). V lost 5 bases and J 8 bases, leaving 21 bases between the germline ends. CDR3 length equals 16 residues. Looked up from germline, CDR1 is MNHNY and CDR2 is SVGAGI (reference sequence). The CDR3, as DNA: TGTGCCAGCAGTCCGGCTCCGGGACGTGGTATAGAAAAACTGTTTTTT. Translation: CASSPAPGRGIEKLFF.

The chain couples TRBV4-1 to TRBJ2-5; TRBD1 agrees at 8 bases. The germline gives CDR1 MGHRA, CDR2 YSYEKL. Germline trimming cut 3 bases from V and 3 bases from J; bases unmatched to any gene: 6. CDR3 length equals 15 residues. This CDR3 reads CASSHGQGWEETQYF. The CDR3 DNA sequence: TGCGCCAGCAGCCACGGACAGGGCTGGGAAGAGACCCAGTACTTC.

The gene calls are TRBV6-4 and TRBJ2-3; 13 nucleotides match TRBD2. There are 16 residues in the CDR3. Germline CDR1 reads MRHNA; CDR2 reads SNTAGT. Unmatched junction bases numbered 5, after V lost 6 bases and J lost 2 bases. CDR3 residues: CASSKLAGGPTDTQYF. The CDR3 region has the DNA TGTGCCAGCAGCAAACTAGCGGGAGGGCCCACAGATACGCAGTATTTT.

The gene calls are TRBV29-1 and TRBJ1-5; perhaps TRBD1 as D (5 bases). The CDR3 consists of 14 residues. Looked up from germline, CDR1 is SQVTM and CDR2 is ANQGSEA. The V gene lost 6 bases and the J gene lost 3 bases, with 15 bases spanning the gap. CDR3 in DNA: TGCAGCGTCATTTTTCAGGGATCCAATCAGCCCCAGCATTTT. Residues: CSVIFQGSNQPQHF.

The V gene is TRBV6-5, the J gene TRBJ2-1; the match to TRBD2 covers 9 bases. The germline CDR1 and CDR2 sequences are MNHEY and SVGAGI. The V segment lost 2 bases and the J segment 6 bases; nucleotides outside the gene matches: 5. The CDR3 length is 15 residues. This CDR3 is CASSYEAGGRNEQFF. The CDR3 bases are TGTGCCAGCAGTTACGAGGCGGGGGGGCGCAATGAGCAGTTCTTC.

This clone turned up a few times. The chain links TRBV6-1 to TRBJ2-7; no clear D gene. This CDR3 region has 10 residues. Germline assignment: CDR1 MNHNS and CDR2 SASEGT. The ends were cut back, 8 bases at V and 7 bases at J, with 9 bases in the middle. CDR3 bases: TGTGCCAGCGGAAAGGAAGAGCAGTACTTC. As protein: CASGKEEQYF.

CDR3 nucleotides: TGTGCCAGCAGCAAAGGGACTAGCGCGAGGGCCGAGCAGTTCTTC. Translated, it gives CASSKGTSARAEQFF. The chain couples TRBV21-1 to TRBJ2-1; TRBD2 is the table's D call, not checked against the DNA. TRBV21-1 is assigned pseudogene status. The CDR3 totals 15 residues.

V is TRBV6-1 and J is TRBJ2-3; no clear D gene. The CDR3 is 12 amino acids. The V gene's germline CDR1 is MNHNS and CDR2 SASEGT. V was shortened by 4 bases and J by 7 bases, with 9 bases between the two germline ends. CDR3 region: CASSGPPNTQYF. CDR3 bases: TGTGCCAGCAGTGGGCCTCCCAATACGCAGTATTTT.